A selection of T cell receptor beta chains follows, all from one sample in a study of somatic mutations in cytotoxic T cells in rheumatoid arthritis. Some clones are missing from TCRdb's copy, which holds only in-frame ones; the method was immunoSEQ multiplex PCR. The data show under 2,500 clones, around 77% seen once. The sequenced sample was CD8+ T cells sorted from blood. Receptors originate from a woman aged 40 to 50 with rheumatoid arthritis. Each CDR3 is given with its conserved first and last residue. The D gene is left open where the match is weak. Only some rows state a clone size, as once, few, many or a class for expanded clones.

v_call	clone_size	j_call	d_call	cdr3_aa	cdr3_nt
TRBV27	-	TRBJ1-1	TRBD1	CASRGRGTEAFF	TGTGCCAGCCGAGGCAGGGGGACTGAAGCTTTCTTT
TRBV6-1	-	TRBJ2-2	TRBD2	CASSGDGGLAGGAGELFF	TGTGCCAGCAGTGGGGATGGAGGACTAGCGGGAGGCGCCGGGGAGCTGTTTTTT
TRBV6-4	-	TRBJ2-7	-	CASSYWVDRTYEQYF	TGTGCCAGCAGTTACTGGGTCGACAGGACCTACGAGCAGTACTTC
TRBV25-1	-	TRBJ2-5	TRBD1	CASSRDRGETQYF	TGTGCCAGCAGCCGGGACAGGGGAGAGACCCAGTACTTC
TRBV19	-	TRBJ2-1	TRBD1	CASNRQGESNEQFF	TGTGCCAGTAATAGACAGGGGGAATCCAATGAGCAGTTCTTC
TRBV29-1	-	TRBJ2-7	TRBD1	CSVADRAIDEQYF	TGCAGCGTCGCGGACAGGGCGATTGACGAGCAGTACTTC
TRBV27	-	TRBJ2-1	TRBD1	CASSPGQGGEQFF	TGTGCCAGCAGTCCGGGACAGGGGGGTGAGCAGTTCTTC
TRBV9	-	TRBJ2-2	-	CASSVGVGGRSTGELFF	TGTGCCAGCAGCGTAGGCGTGGGGGGTCGGAGCACCGGGGAGCTGTTTTTT
TRBV25-1	once	TRBJ2-3	-	CASSELVGAPAHTQYF	TGTGCCAGCAGTGAATTGGTGGGAGCCCCCGCCCATACGCAGTATTTT
TRBV7-9	-	TRBJ2-7	TRBD1	CASSLDTRDRGWYF	TGTGCCAGCAGCCTAGATACCCGGGACAGGGGCTGGTACTTC
TRBV28	-	TRBJ2-2	-	CASSSNTGELFF	TGTGCCAGCAGTTCAAACACCGGGGAGCTGTTTTTT
TRBV6-4	-	TRBJ2-2	TRBD2	CASSEGTSSNTGELFF	TGTGCCAGCAGTGAGGGGACTAGCTCTAACACCGGGGAGCTGTTTTTT
TRBV15	-	TRBJ2-1	-	CATSPGRSNEQFF	TGTGCCACCAGCCCTGGGAGATCCAATGAGCAGTTCTTC
TRBV15	-	TRBJ2-6	-	CATSSDRGSGANVLTF	TGTGCCACCAGCAGCGACCGAGGCTCTGGGGCCAACGTCCTGACTTTC
TRBV27	-	TRBJ2-7	TRBD2	CASSSLGGGHSYEQYF	TGTGCCAGCAGTTCTCTCGGCGGGGGTCACTCCTACGAGCAGTACTTC
TRBV28	few	TRBJ2-1	TRBD1	CASRQGRRDEQFF	TGTGCCAGCAGACAGGGGCGAAGGGATGAGCAGTTCTTC
TRBV4-2	few	TRBJ1-2	TRBD1	CASSFGTGVGDGYTF	TGTGCCAGCAGCTTCGGGACAGGGGTAGGGGATGGCTACACCTTC
TRBV4-3	-	TRBJ2-5	-	CASSPATGFQETQYF	TGCGCCAGCAGCCCAGCTACAGGGTTCCAAGAGACCCAGTACTTC
TRBV2	-	TRBJ2-1	-	CASSGHRVNNNEQFF	TGTGCCAGCAGTGGCCACAGGGTGAACAACAATGAGCAGTTCTTC
TRBV9	-	TRBJ1-2	TRBD1	CASTLGQDYGYTF	TGTGCCAGCACTTTGGGACAGGATTACGGCTACACCTTC
TRBV30	few	TRBJ2-1	TRBD2	CAWSLVVSAGGSYNEQFF	TGTGCCTGGAGTTTGGTTGTCTCGGCGGGGGGGTCCTACAATGAGCAGTTCTTC
TRBV10-1	-	TRBJ2-7	TRBD1	CASSDGTGRGYEQYF	TGCGCCAGCAGTGACGGGACAGGGAGAGGCTACGAGCAGTACTTC
TRBV5-1	-	TRBJ2-7	-	CASSLDGGLFYEQYF	TGCGCCAGCAGCCTCGATGGCGGACTTTTCTACGAGCAGTACTTC
TRBV9	-	TRBJ2-1	TRBD2	CASSALAGGEGNEQFF	TGTGCCAGCAGCGCCCTAGCGGGGGGGGAGGGGAATGAGCAGTTCTTC
TRBV10-3	hyperexpanded	TRBJ1-3	TRBD1	CAISAEGQWSGNTIYF	TGTGCCATCAGCGCCGAGGGACAGTGGTCTGGAAACACCATATATTTT
TRBV28	-	TRBJ2-3	-	CASSSLAADTQYF	TGTGCCAGCAGTTCCCTAGCAGCCGATACGCAGTATTTT
TRBV6-5	few	TRBJ2-7	-	CASSSGTTYEQYF	TGTGCCAGCAGCTCCGGGACAACCTACGAGCAGTACTTC
TRBV23-1	-	TRBJ1-4	TRBD1	CASSRRGRVAEKLFF	TGCGCCAGCAGTCGCAGGGGGCGGGTTGCTGAAAAACTGTTTTTT
TRBV19	once	TRBJ2-7	TRBD2	CASSKGTSGISYEQYF	TGTGCCAGTAGTAAAGGGACTAGCGGGATATCCTACGAGCAGTACTTC
TRBV6-5	few	TRBJ2-7	-	CASKVTGDSYEQYF	TGTGCCAGCAAGGTCACAGGTGACTCCTACGAGCAGTACTTC
TRBV27	-	TRBJ2-3	-	CASSLVSSADTQYF	TGTGCCAGCAGTTTAGTTAGTAGCGCCGATACGCAGTATTTT
TRBV7-6	-	TRBJ2-2	-	CASSLAYRRGGTGELFF	TGTGCCAGCAGCTTAGCTTATCGCAGGGGTGGTACCGGGGAGCTGTTTTTT
TRBV10-1	-	TRBJ2-7	TRBD2	CASSATSAFYEQYF	TGCGCCAGCAGTGCGACTAGCGCCTTCTACGAGCAGTACTTC
TRBV7-9	once	TRBJ2-7	TRBD1	CASSKDRDLKYF	TGTGCCAGCAGCAAAGACAGGGACCTAAAGTACTTC
TRBV11-2	medium-sized	TRBJ2-1	-	CASSLGGKGNEQFF	TGTGCCAGCAGCTTAGGGGGTAAGGGGAATGAGCAGTTCTTC
TRBV28	once	TRBJ2-1	-	CATLAPLARGVEQFF	TGTGCCACCCTGGCCCCTCTAGCGCGAGGCGTTGAGCAGTTCTTC
TRBV29-1	-	TRBJ1-1	TRBD1	CSVRASGTGDLSEAFF	TGCAGCGTTAGGGCCTCCGGGACAGGAGATCTTTCTGAAGCTTTCTTT
TRBV27	-	TRBJ1-1	-	CASSPPPGLNTEAFF	TGTGCCAGCAGTCCCCCCCCGGGGTTGAACACTGAAGCTTTCTTT
TRBV11-3	-	TRBJ2-5	TRBD2	CASSLGTSGETQYF	TGTGCCAGCAGCTTGGGGACTAGTGGAGAGACCCAGTACTTC
TRBV11-2	few	TRBJ2-1	TRBD2	CASSLDHNSGTYNEQFF	TGTGCCAGCAGCTTAGATCATAATAGCGGGACGTACAATGAGCAGTTCTTC
TRBV4-2	-	TRBJ2-1	TRBD2	CASSSAAGESNEQFF	TGTGCCAGCAGCAGTGCAGCGGGAGAATCCAATGAGCAGTTCTTC
TRBV25-1	-	TRBJ2-5	TRBD2	CASSDGLAGLDEQYF	TGTGCCAGCAGTGACGGACTAGCGGGTCTCGACGAACAGTACTTC
TRBV6-1	-	TRBJ2-7	-	CASSETGVYEQYF	TGTGCCAGCAGTGAAACGGGAGTCTACGAGCAGTACTTC
TRBV7-9	-	TRBJ1-2	-	CASSEEVANYGYTF	TGTGCCAGCAGCGAGGAGGTGGCAAACTATGGCTACACCTTC